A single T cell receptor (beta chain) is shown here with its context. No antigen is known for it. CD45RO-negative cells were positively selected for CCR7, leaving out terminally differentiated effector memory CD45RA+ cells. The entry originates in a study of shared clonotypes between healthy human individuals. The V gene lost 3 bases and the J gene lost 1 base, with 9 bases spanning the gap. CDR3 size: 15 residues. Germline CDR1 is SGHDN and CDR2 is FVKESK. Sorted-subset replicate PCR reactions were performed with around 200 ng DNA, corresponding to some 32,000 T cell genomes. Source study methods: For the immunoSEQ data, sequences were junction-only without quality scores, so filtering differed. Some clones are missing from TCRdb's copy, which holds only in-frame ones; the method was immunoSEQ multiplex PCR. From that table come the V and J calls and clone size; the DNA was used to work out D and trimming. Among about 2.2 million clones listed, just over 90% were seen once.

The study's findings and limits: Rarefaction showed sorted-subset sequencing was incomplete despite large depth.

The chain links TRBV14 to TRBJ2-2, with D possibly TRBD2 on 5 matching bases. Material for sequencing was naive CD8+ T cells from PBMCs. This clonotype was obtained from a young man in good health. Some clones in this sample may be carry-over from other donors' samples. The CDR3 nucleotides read TGTGCCAGCAGCCATCTGGCGGGGAACACCGGGGAGCTGTTTTTT. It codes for CASSHLAGNTGELFF.